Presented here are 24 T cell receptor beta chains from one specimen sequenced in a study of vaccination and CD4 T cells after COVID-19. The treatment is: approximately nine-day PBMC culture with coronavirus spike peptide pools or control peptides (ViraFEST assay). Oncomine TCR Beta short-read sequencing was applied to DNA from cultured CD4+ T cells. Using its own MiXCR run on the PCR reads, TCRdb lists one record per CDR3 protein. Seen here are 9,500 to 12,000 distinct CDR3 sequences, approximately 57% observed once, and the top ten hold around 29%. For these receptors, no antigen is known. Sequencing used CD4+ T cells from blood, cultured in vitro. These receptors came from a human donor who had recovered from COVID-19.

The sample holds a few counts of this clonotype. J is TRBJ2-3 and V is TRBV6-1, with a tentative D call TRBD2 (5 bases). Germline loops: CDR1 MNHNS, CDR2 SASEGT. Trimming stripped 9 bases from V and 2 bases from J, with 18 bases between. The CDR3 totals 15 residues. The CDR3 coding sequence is TGTGCCAGTACTGAACGAGTGAGGGTCACAGATACGCAGTATTTT. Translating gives CASTERVRVTDTQYF.

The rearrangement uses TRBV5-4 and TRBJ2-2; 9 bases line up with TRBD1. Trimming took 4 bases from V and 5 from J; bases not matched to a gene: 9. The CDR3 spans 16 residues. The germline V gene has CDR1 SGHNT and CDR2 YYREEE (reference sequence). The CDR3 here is CASSLLTGGNTGELFF. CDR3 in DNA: TGTGCCAGCAGCCTCCTGACAGGGGGTAATACCGGGGAGCTGTTTTTT.

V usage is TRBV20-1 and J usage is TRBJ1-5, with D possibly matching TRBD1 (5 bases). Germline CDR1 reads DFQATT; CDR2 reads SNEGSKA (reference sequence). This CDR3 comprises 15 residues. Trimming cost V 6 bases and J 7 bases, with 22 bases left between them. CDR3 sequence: CSAGGGAGVGQPQHF. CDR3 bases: TGCAGTGCGGGGGGGGGAGCGGGTGTAGGGCAGCCCCAGCATTTT.

CDR3: CASSTGDQPQHF. For the CDR3, the DNA is TGTGCCAGCAGCACAGGGGATCAGCCCCAGCATTTT. This sequence joins TRBV6-1 and TRBJ1-5; 7 nucleotides agree with TRBD1. This CDR3 spans 12 amino acids. The V gene end was trimmed by 6 bases and the J gene end by 5 bases; junction bases not matched to a gene: 1. From germline, CDR1 is MNHNS and CDR2 SASEGT.

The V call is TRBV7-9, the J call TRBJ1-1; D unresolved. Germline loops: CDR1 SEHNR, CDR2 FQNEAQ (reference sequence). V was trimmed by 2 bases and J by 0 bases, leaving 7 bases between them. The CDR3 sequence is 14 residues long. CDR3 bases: TGTGCCAGCAGCTTAAGTAGACTGAACACTGAAGCTTTCTTT. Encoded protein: CASSLSRLNTEAFF.

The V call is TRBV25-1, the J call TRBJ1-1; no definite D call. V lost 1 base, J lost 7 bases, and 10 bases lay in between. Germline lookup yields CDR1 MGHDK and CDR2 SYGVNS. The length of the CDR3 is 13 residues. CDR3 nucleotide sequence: TGTGCCAGCAGTGAATGGGGAGGAGATGAAGCTTTCTTT. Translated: CASSEWGGDEAFF. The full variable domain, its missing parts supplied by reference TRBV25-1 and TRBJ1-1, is EADIYQTPRYLVIGTGKKITLECSQTMGHDKMYWYQQDPGMELHLIHYSYGVNSTEKGDLSSESTVSRIRTEHFPLTLESARPSHTSQYLCASSEWGGDEAFFGQGTRLTVV.

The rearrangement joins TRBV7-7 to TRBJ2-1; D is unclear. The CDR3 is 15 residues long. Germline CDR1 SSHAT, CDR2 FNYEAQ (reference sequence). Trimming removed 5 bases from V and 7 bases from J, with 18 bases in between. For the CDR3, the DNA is TGTGCCAGCAGCCTAGGTGTAGGTCTCACGAATGAGCAGTTCTTC. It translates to CASSLGVGLTNEQFF.

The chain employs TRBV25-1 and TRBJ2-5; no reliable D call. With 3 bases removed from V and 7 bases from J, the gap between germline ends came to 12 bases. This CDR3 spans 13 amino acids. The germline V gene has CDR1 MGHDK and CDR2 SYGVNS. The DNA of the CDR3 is TGTGCCAGCAGTGATCCCCTTACCTGGACCCAGTACTTC. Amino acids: CASSDPLTWTQYF.

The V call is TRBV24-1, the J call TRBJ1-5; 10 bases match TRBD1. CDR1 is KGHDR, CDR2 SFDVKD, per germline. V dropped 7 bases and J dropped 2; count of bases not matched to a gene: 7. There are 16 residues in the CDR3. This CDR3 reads CATRSGTGAGNQPQHF. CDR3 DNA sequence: TGTGCCACCAGGTCTGGGACAGGGGCGGGCAATCAGCCCCAGCATTTT.

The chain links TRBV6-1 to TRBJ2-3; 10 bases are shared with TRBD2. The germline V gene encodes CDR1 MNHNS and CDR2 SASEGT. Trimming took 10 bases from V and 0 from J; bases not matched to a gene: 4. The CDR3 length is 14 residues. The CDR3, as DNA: TGTGCCACCCAAGCGGGGGGGAGCACAGATACGCAGTATTTT. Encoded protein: CATQAGGSTDTQYF.

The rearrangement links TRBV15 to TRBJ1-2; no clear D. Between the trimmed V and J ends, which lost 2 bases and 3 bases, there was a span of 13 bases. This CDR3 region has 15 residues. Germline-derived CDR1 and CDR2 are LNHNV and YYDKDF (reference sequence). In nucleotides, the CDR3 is TGTGCCACCAGCAGACCCGGGCCGTCGTACTATGGCTACACCTTC. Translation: CATSRPGPSYYGYTF.

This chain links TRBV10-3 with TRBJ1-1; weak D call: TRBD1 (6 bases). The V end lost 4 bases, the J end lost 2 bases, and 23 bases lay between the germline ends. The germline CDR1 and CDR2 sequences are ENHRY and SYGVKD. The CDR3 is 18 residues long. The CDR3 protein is CAISGGAPLGGSNTEAFF. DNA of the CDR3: TGTGCCATCAGTGGGGGGGCGCCTTTGGGGGGATCAAACACTGAAGCTTTCTTT.

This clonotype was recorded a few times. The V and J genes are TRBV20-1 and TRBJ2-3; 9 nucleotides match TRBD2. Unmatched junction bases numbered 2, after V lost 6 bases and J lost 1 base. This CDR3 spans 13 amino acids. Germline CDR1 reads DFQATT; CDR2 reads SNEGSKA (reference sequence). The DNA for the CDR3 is TGCAGTGCCTCTAGCGGGGGCACAGATACGCAGTATTTT. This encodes CSASSGGTDTQYF.

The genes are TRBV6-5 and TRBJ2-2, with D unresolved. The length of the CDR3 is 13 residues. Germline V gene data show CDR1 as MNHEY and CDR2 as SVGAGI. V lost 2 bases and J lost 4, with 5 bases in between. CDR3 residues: CASSYPSTGELFF. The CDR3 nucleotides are TGTGCCAGCAGTTACCCGAGCACCGGGGAGCTGTTTTTT.

CDR3 nucleotides: TGTGCCAGTAGTATCCAACAGGGCTACGAGCAGTACTTC. It is translated as CASSIQQGYEQYF. The V call is TRBV19, the J call TRBJ2-7; TRBD1 is a possible D gene (6 bases). This CDR3 spans 13 amino acids. Germline-derived CDR1 and CDR2 are LNHDA and SQIVND (reference sequence). The ends were cut back, 3 bases at V and 3 bases at J, with 9 bases in the middle. Looking up the rest from reference TRBV19 and TRBJ2-7 gives the full variable domain: DGGITQSPKYLFRKEGQNVTLSCEQNLNHDAMYWYRQDPGQGLRLIYYSQIVNDFQKGDIAEGYSVSREKKESFPLTVTSAQKNPTAFYLCASSIQQGYEQYFGPGTRLTVT.

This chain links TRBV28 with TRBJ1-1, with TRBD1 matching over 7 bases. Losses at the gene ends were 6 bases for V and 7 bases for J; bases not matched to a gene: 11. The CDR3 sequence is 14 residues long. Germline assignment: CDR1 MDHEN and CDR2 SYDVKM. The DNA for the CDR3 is TGTGCCAGCAGCCCCGGACAGGTTTTCCGTGAAGCTTTCTTT. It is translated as CASSPGQVFREAFF.

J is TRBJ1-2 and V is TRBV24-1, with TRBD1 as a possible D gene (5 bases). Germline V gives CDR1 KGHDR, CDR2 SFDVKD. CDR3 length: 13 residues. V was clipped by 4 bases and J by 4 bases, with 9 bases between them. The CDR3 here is CATSDRDGYGYTF. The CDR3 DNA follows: TGTGCCACCAGTGACCGGGACGGCTATGGCTACACCTTC.

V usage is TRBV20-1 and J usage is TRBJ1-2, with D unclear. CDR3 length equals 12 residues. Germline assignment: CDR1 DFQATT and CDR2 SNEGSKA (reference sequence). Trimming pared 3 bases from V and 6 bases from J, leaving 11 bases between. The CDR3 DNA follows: TGCAGTGCTAGCTTAGAGGACCATGGCTACACCTTC. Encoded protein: CSASLEDHGYTF.

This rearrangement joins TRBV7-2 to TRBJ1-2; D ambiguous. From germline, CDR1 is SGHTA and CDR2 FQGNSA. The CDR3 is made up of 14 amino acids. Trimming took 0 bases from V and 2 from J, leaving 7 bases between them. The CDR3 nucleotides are TGTGCCAGCAGCTTAGCTGTCGGAAACTATGGCTACACCTTC. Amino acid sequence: CASSLAVGNYGYTF.

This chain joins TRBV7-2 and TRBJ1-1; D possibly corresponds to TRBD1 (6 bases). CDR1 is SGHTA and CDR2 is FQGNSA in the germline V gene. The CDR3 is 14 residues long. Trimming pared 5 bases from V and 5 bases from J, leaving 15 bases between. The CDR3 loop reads CASSRWQGRTEAFF. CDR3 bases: TGTGCCAGCAGCCGTTGGCAGGGGAGAACTGAAGCTTTCTTT.

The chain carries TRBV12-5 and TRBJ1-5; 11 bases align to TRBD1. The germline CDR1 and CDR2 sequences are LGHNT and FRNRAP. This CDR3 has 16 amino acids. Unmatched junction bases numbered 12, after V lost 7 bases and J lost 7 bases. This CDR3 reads CASASPDRGPRQPQHF. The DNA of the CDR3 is TGTGCTAGTGCCTCCCCGGACAGGGGGCCGCGACAGCCCCAGCATTTT.

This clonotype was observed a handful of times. The CDR3 loop reads CASTARGSGRGETQYF. The CDR3 DNA sequence: TGTGCCAGCACCGCACGTGGGAGCGGGAGGGGGGAGACCCAGTACTTC. The rearrangement uses TRBV6-1 and TRBJ2-5; 10 bases are shared with TRBD2. The germline gives CDR1 MNHNS, CDR2 SASEGT. The CDR3 extends over 16 amino acids. V lost 7 bases, J lost 5 bases, and 13 bases stayed unmatched.

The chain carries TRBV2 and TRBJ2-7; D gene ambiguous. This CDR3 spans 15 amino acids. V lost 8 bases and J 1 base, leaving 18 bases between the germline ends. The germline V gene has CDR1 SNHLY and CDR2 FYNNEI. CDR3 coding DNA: TGTGCCAGCCGACGGGCCCTGACAATGTCCTACGAGCAGTACTTC. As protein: CASRRALTMSYEQYF.

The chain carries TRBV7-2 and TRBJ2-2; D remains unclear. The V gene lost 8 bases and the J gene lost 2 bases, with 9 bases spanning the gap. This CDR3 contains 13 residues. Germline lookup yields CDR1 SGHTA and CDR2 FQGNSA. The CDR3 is CASGPRNTGELFF. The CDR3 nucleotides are TGTGCCAGCGGTCCTAGAAACACCGGGGAGCTGTTTTTT.